This entry lists 19 T cell receptor beta chains sequenced from one sample in a study of Graves' ophthalmopathy and Graves' hyperthyroidism. Amplified material comprised TCR beta CDR3 regions derived from RNA transcripts. The first round was an RT-PCR with HTBI primers, and the second round was a multiplex PCR. TCRdb reprocessed the multiplex PCR reads via MiXCR and lists one record per CDR3 protein. This sample has roughly 400,000 distinct CDR3 sequences; approximately 15% occur once, and the top ten carry about 7%. Sequencing was carried out using peripheral blood. These receptors came from a woman aged 18-29 years with stable Graves' hyperthyroidism.

There are many counts of this clonotype. The CDR3 DNA is TGTGCCACTAGGGGGGGAAGCTCCTATAATTCACCCCTCCACTTT. It encodes CATRGGSSYNSPLHF. The chain joins TRBV25-1 to TRBJ1-6, with D maybe TRBD1 (6 bases). Germline V CDR1 and CDR2: MGHDK, SYGVNS. The CDR3 extends over 15 amino acids. V was pared by 10 bases and J by 0 bases, with 13 bases between.

This clonotype showed up just a few times. The chain uses TRBV12-3 or TRBV12-4 and TRBJ1-6; no clear D gene. This CDR3 region has 14 residues. The ends were cut back, 6 bases at V and 6 bases at J, with 12 bases in the middle. CDR3 in amino acids: CASRPGLINSPLHF. The CDR3 DNA follows: TGTGCCAGCAGGCCGGGCTTAATTAATTCACCCCTCCACTTT.

Points on this clonotype: A read error may be the cause here, since a much bigger clone is one base away. Since no conserved phenylalanine or tryptophan closes the CDR3, a read error is the likely cause. The genes are TRBV12-5 and TRBJ1-2, with a tentative D call TRBD1 (6 bases). Trimming removed 2 bases at V and 4 bases at J, with 14 bases between. Germline CDR1 reads LGHNT; CDR2 reads FRNRAP. The CDR3 extends over 15 amino acids. The CDR3 DNA is TGTGCTAGTGGTTTGTTCCGGACAGACGCCTATGGCTACACCCTC. This sequence encodes CASGLFRTDAYGYTL.

This clonotype was counted many times. An end of the junction differs from the germline gene, which may be a read error. The chain links TRBV6-1 to TRBJ1-1; D is uncertain. Germline loops: CDR1 MNHNS, CDR2 SASEGT. This CDR3 region has 11 residues. The CDR3 bases are TGTGCCAGCAGTGTGGCTGGAAGGAGGAGTTTT. Protein product: CASSVAGRRSF.

In regard to this clonotype: A read error may be the cause here, since a much bigger clone is one base away. This chain connects TRBV24-1 to TRBJ1-2, with 7 bases matching TRBD1. The CDR3 is 14 amino acids. CDR1 and CDR2 from the germline V gene are KGHDR and SFDVKD. V dropped 9 bases and J dropped 0; count of bases not matched to a gene: 6. For the CDR3, the DNA is TGTGCCACCTGTCCTGGGACAGCTAACTATGGCTACACCTTC. This encodes CATCPGTANYGYTF.

On this clonotype: The germline gene is not matched at one end of the junction; a read error may be the cause. The rearrangement links TRBV6-5 to TRBJ2-5; 8 bases are shared with TRBD1. Germline V gene data show CDR1 as MNHEY and CDR2 as SVGAGI. The CDR3 is 16 residues long. This CDR3 is CASSWGTGGYQESQYF. CDR3 DNA sequence: TGTGCCAGCAGTTGGGGGACAGGAGGTTACCAAGAGAGCCAGTACTTC.

This clonotype has a count of ten or more. The rearrangement links TRBV5-1 to TRBJ1-2, with D perhaps matching TRBD1 (5 bases). The CDR3 covers 14 residues. In germline, CDR1 is SGHRS, CDR2 YFSETQ. V lost 1 base and J lost 2, with 9 bases in between. In DNA, the CDR3 is TGCGCCAGCAGCTTGACACGGGGGAACTATGGCTACACCTTC. Encoded protein: CASSLTRGNYGYTF.

This clonotype was seen only a few times. The chain joins TRBV6-1 to TRBJ2-2; 7 bases match TRBD1. The CDR3 loop spans 13 amino acids. Germline V gene lookup returns CDR1 MNHNS and CDR2 SASEGT. Trimming cost V 9 bases and J 0 bases; bases outside gene matches: 1. The CDR3: CARTGSNTGELFF. CDR3 DNA sequence: TGTGCCAGGACAGGGTCGAACACCGGGGAGCTGTTTTTT.

This clonotype has at least ten counts. This chain links TRBV24-1 with TRBJ2-5; 12 bases align to TRBD1. Trimming at V came to 4 bases and at J to 6 bases, leaving 8 bases not matched to a gene. CDR1 KGHDR and CDR2 SFDVKD come from the germline V gene. This CDR3 region has 16 residues. In nucleotides, the CDR3 is TGTGCCACCAGTGACCTGGGACAGGGGGCGGGAAAGACCCAGTACTTC. The encoded protein is CATSDLGQGAGKTQYF.

This clonotype was recorded many times. The chain links TRBV6-5 to TRBJ1-5, with no clear D. The germline V and J ends were trimmed by 6 bases and 0 bases, with 15 bases remaining between them. The CDR3 runs to 16 residues. Germline lookup yields CDR1 MNHEY and CDR2 SVGAGI. The CDR3 DNA reads TGTGCCAGCAGACACTGGACGGTCTATAGCAATCAGCCCCAGCATTTT. Protein: CASRHWTVYSNQPQHF.

This clonotype has at least ten counts. The chain links TRBV12-3 or TRBV12-4 to TRBJ2-2; 7 bases fit TRBD2. This CDR3 has 15 amino acids. Germline trimming cut 2 bases from V and 5 bases from J; bases unmatched to any gene: 5. The DNA for the CDR3 is TGTGCCAGCAGTTTATCGCGGGGGATAACCGGGGAGCTGTTTTTT. Its translation is CASSLSRGITGELFF.

This clonotype came up many times. V and J are TRBV4-2 and TRBJ1-5; tentative D call: TRBD1 (5 bases). The CDR3 consists of 14 residues. Germline V gene lookup returns CDR1 LGHNA and CDR2 YNFKEQ. V gave up 6 bases and J gave up 5 bases, with 14 bases separating them. The CDR3: CASSGGAPDQPQHF. For the CDR3, the DNA is TGTGCCAGCAGTGGGGGAGCCCCTGATCAGCCCCAGCATTTT.

This clonotype has at least ten counts. The chain has TRBV6-5 and TRBJ1-1; no clear D gene. The V and J ends lost 10 bases and 1 base respectively, with 16 bases between them. The CDR3 is 14 amino acids. Germline assignment: CDR1 MNHEY and CDR2 SVGAGI. CDR3 region: CAIPSRGKNTEAFF. CDR3 in DNA: TGTGCCATCCCGTCACGTGGGAAGAACACTGAAGCTTTCTTT.

In this sample, this clonotype turned up many times. The gene calls are TRBV10-1 and TRBJ2-7, with D possibly TRBD2 on 6 matching bases. Looked up from germline, CDR1 is WNHNN and CDR2 is SYGVQD (reference sequence). This CDR3 comprises 15 residues. V was trimmed by 5 bases and J by 1 base, leaving 15 bases between them. This CDR3 is CASSPGGTQSYEQYF. CDR3 in DNA: TGCGCCAGCAGTCCCGGAGGGACGCAGTCCTACGAGCAGTACTTC.

This clonotype has a count of ten or more. The chain recombines TRBV7-9 with TRBJ1-1; D is undetermined. The CDR3 sequence is 15 residues long. Germline V gene sequence: CDR1 SEHNR, CDR2 FQNEAQ (reference sequence). V was trimmed by 2 bases and J by 1 base, leaving 11 bases between them. This CDR3 is CASSLSTTWNTEAFF. In nucleotides, the CDR3 is TGTGCCAGCAGCTTAAGCACCACATGGAACACTGAAGCTTTCTTT.

Concerning this clonotype itself: Since a much larger clone is just one base distant, this may be a read error. The V and J genes are TRBV20-1 and TRBJ1-1, with D maybe TRBD1 (5 bases). Germline V lookup: CDR1 DFQATT, CDR2 SNEGSKA (reference sequence). This CDR3 is 14 amino acids long. The CDR3 is CSARGRGKNTESFF. Written as DNA, the CDR3 is TGCAGTGCTAGAGGGAGGGGAAAGAACACTGAATCTTTCTTT.

This clonotype was seen many times. The chain recombines TRBV29-1 with TRBJ1-1; 8 nucleotides align to TRBD1. V gave up 3 bases and J gave up 1 base; unmatched junction bases: 1. Germline lookup yields CDR1 SQVTM and CDR2 ANQGSEA. This CDR3 has 13 amino acids. In nucleotides, the CDR3 is TGCAGCGTTGAGGGGACAGGGAACACTGAAGCTTTCTTT. Its translation: CSVEGTGNTEAFF.

This clonotype came up many times. This sequence joins TRBV11-3 and TRBJ1-1; D gene ambiguous. Germline V lookup: CDR1 SGHNT, CDR2 YENEEA. V lost 1 base and J lost 7, with 10 bases in between. CDR3 length: 13 residues. The CDR3 DNA reads as TGTGCCAGCAGCTTAGGAGTGGGAGTTGAAGCTTTCTTT. Amino acid sequence: CASSLGVGVEAFF.

This clonotype has just a few counts. This chain connects TRBV4-1 to TRBJ1-2, with D possibly matching TRBD1 (5 bases). Germline CDR1 MGHRA, CDR2 YSYEKL. V lost 1 base and J lost 14, with 14 bases in between. CDR3 length: 12 amino acids. CDR3 region: CASSQVGGHRTF. Here the CDR3 DNA reads TGCGCCAGCAGCCAAGTGGGAGGACACAGGACCTTC.